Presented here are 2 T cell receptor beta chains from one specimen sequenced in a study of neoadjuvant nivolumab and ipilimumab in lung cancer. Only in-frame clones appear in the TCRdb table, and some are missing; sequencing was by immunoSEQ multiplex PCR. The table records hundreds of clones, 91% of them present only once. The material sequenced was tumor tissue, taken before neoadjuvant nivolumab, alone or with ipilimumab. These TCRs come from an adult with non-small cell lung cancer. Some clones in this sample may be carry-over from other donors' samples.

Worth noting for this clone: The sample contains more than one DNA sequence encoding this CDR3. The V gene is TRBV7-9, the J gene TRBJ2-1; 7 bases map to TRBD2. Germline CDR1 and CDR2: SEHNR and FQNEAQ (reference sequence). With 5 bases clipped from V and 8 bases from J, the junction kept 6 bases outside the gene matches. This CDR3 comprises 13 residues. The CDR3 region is CASSAGLKDEQFF. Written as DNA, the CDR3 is TGTGCCAGCAGCGCGGGACTAAAGGATGAGCAGTTCTTC.

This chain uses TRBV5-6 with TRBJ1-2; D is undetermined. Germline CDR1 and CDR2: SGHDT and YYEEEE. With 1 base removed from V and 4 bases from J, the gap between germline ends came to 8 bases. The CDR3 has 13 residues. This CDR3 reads CASSLSLLYGYTF. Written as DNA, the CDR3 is TGTGCCAGCAGCTTGTCTCTTCTCTATGGCTACACCTTC.